This T cell receptor (beta chain) came from a study of blood T cell repertoires in COVID-19. Study-level background: Collection of acute and convalescent COVID-19 samples took place in the United States, Italy and Spain. The analysed material was cDNA or gDNA that came from T cells, B-cell-depleted T cells, or PBMCs.

Germline values: CDR1 MNHEY, CDR2 SMNVEV (reference sequence). V lost 8 bases to trimming and J lost 4 bases; unmatched junction nucleotides: 3. CDR3 length: 13 residues. In the original workflow: Estimated nucleated cell counts came from reference gene primer amplification. Profiling relied on immunoSEQ multiplex PCR, and the TCRdb table lists in-frame clones only, not all of them. V and J calls and clone size are as listed in that table; D and trimming were resolved from the DNA. The sample holds about 79,000 clones; around 88% are singletons and the top ten take approximately 15%. The rearrangement uses TRBV27 and TRBJ1-3, with 9 nucleotides matching TRBD1. Input material: peripheral blood. The receptor comes from a man aged 70 or older with active or convalescent COVID-19. CDR3 region: CASWGQGGNTIYF. The CDR3 DNA reads as TGTGCCAGCTGGGGACAGGGAGGAAACACCATATATTTT.